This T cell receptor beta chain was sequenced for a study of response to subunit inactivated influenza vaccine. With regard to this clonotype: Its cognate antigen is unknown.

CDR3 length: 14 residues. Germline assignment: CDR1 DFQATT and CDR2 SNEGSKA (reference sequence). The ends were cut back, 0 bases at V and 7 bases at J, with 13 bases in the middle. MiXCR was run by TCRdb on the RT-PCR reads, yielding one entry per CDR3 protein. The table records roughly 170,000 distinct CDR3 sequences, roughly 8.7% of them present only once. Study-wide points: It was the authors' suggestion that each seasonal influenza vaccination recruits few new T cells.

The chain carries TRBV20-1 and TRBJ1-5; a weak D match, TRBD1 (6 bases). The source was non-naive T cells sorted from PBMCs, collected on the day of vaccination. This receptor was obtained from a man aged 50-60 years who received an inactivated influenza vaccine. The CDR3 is CSAREGGPGQPQHF. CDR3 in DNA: TGCAGTGCTAGAGAGGGGGGGCCGGGGCAGCCCCAGCATTTT.